The 5 T cell receptor beta chains below were found in one sample sequenced in a study of blood T cells in healthy people across ages. A sample-barcoded 5' primer and a J-beta primer mix were used in a second PCR of about 6 to 11 cycles. In TCRdb, the 5' RACE reads were re-called with MiXCR into one record per CDR3 protein. The table has hundreds of thousands of distinct CDR3 sequences, roughly 30% seen once; the top ten hold around 14%. The sample taken for sequencing was blood. These receptors were obtained from a woman over 75 in good health.

The genes are TRBV6-5 and TRBJ1-1; D may be TRBD1 (5 bases). This CDR3 contains 14 residues. V lost 6 bases and J lost 4, with 15 bases in between. CDR1 MNHEY and CDR2 SVGAGI come from the germline V gene. The chain's CDR3 is CASRRLSGGTEAFF. The CDR3 DNA reads TGTGCCAGCAGAAGACTGTCGGGGGGCACTGAAGCTTTCTTT.

This clonotype was observed a handful of times. J is TRBJ1-1 and V is TRBV7-2, with 8 bases lining up with TRBD1. J was trimmed by 4 bases and V by 6 bases; bases with no gene match: 4. This CDR3 spans 13 amino acids. Germline CDR1 is SGHTA and CDR2 is FQGNSA. The CDR3 here is CASSHTGGTEAFF. In nucleotides, the CDR3 is TGTGCCAGCAGTCATACAGGGGGCACTGAAGCTTTCTTT.

CDR3 in amino acids: CASPAANSEAFF. CDR3 nucleotide sequence: TGTGCCAGCCCCGCCGCCAACTCAGAAGCTTTCTTT. V and J are TRBV6-1 and TRBJ1-1; D gene uncertain. The V gene lost 8 bases and the J gene lost 8 bases, with 15 bases spanning the gap. The length of the CDR3 is 12 residues. The V gene's germline CDR1 is MNHNS and CDR2 SASEGT.

A word on this clonotype: Relative to the germline gene, one junction end is altered; a read error may explain this. The chain couples TRBV9 to TRBJ2-3; 7 nucleotides align to TRBD2. The germline gives CDR1 SGDLS, CDR2 YYNGEE. The CDR3 has 14 amino acids. CDR3 nucleotide sequence: TGCGCCAGCAGCTTCGGACGCGGGGGAGATACGCAGTATTTT. This codes for CASSFGRGGDTQYF.

This clonotype was detected many times. The chain couples TRBV12-3 or TRBV12-4 to TRBJ2-3, with a possible D match to TRBD1 (6 bases). Trimming cost V 7 bases and J 5 bases, with 16 bases left between them. This CDR3 contains 14 residues. This CDR3 reads CASTPQGYEDTQYF. The CDR3 region has the DNA TGTGCCAGCACGCCACAGGGCTATGAAGATACGCAGTATTTT.